This T cell receptor (beta chain) was sequenced during a study of control samples from healthy donors and cancer patients (dated by TCRdb to about 2020). For this clone: Its target antigen remains unknown. Base quality data are lacking; no much larger clone is found one base away.

Receptors were amplified or captured by the immunoSEQ multiplex PCR assay. TCRdb took this table from immuneACCESS and kept in-frame rearrangements with V and J called. Such tables lack part of the clones; where checked against another copy, unresolved V genes explain under half of the gap, and the rest is unexplained. This sample comprises more than 100,000 clones, 80% to 95% of them detected only once. The top ten constitute 2% to 2.5% of the sample. The clonotype comes from a man between 18 and 35 years old in good health. Sequenced sample: blood.

The bases are TGTGCCAGCAGGGCAAGTATGAACACTGAAGCTTTCTTT. Its coded protein is CASRASMNTEAFF. The rearrangement joined TRBV6-5 to TRBJ1-1, with the D segment identity uncertain. Sequences MNHEY (CDR1) and SVGAGI (CDR2) are obtained from the germline V gene. Inclusive of the bounding cysteine and phenylalanine, the CDR3 is 13 residues long. Just the 39-base CDR3 DNA is kept, in frame starting at base 1. The junction shows trimming of 6 bases on V and 0 bases on J, plus 8 bases between the germline ends.